The 9 T cell receptor beta chains below were found in one sample sequenced in a study of tumor-infiltrating lymphocytes in localized non-small cell lung cancer. Assay: immunoSEQ multiplex PCR; the TCRdb copy retains only in-frame clones and omits some. The data contain 21,000 or so clones, approximately 73% of them seen just once; the ten biggest clones take up 5.5% to 7.5%. Sequences were obtained from lung tumor tissue. The receptor source for this set is a human donor with non-small cell lung cancer.

V and J are TRBV7-9 and TRBJ2-3; no reliable D call. Deletions cut 3 bases from V and 4 bases from J, with 5 bases between. CDR1 is SEHNR, CDR2 FQNEAQ, per germline (reference sequence). This CDR3 spans 12 amino acids. The CDR3 region is CASSFIPDTQYF. The CDR3 DNA follows: TGTGCCAGCAGCTTCATTCCAGATACGCAGTATTTT.

The V and J genes are TRBV4-3 and TRBJ2-3; 11 nucleotides agree with TRBD2. The length of the CDR3 is 18 residues. CDR1 and CDR2 (germline): LGHNA, YSLEER. The ends lost 4 bases at V and 4 bases at J; junction bases unmatched: 13. CDR3 amino acids: CASSLQRASGGSADTQYF. CDR3 DNA sequence: TGCGCCAGCAGCCTCCAGAGGGCTAGCGGGGGGAGTGCAGATACGCAGTATTTT.

The rearrangement joins TRBV19 to TRBJ1-2, with 8 bases fitting TRBD1. With 5 bases clipped from V and 4 bases from J, the junction kept 9 bases outside the gene matches. The CDR3 has 15 residues. Germline-derived CDR1 and CDR2 are LNHDA and SQIVND (reference sequence). The CDR3 sequence: CASSLLSGGAYGYTF. Written as DNA, the CDR3 is TGTGCCAGTAGTCTCCTTTCAGGGGGCGCCTATGGCTACACCTTC.

The CDR3 protein is CASSLLWHTEAFF. The CDR3, as DNA: TGTGCCAGCAGCTTATTGTGGCACACTGAAGCTTTCTTT. The gene calls are TRBV11-2 and TRBJ1-1; D call uncertain. Germline CDR1 reads SGHAT; CDR2 reads FQNNGV. V lost 2 bases and J 3 bases, leaving 7 bases between the germline ends. This CDR3 region has 13 residues.

This clone turned up a few times. V is TRBV5-1 and J is TRBJ1-2; D is undetermined. CDR3 length: 13 residues. Germline lookup yields CDR1 SGHRS and CDR2 YFSETQ. Trimming took 1 base from V and 3 from J, leaving 7 bases between them. CDR3 protein: CASSLRGDYGYTF. The DNA for the CDR3 is TGCGCCAGCAGCTTGCGGGGTGACTATGGCTACACCTTC.

The chain recombines TRBV4-3 with TRBJ1-1, with D perhaps TRBD1 (5 bases). The germline CDR1 and CDR2 sequences are LGHNA and YSLEER. Trimming left V 7 bases short and J 5 bases short, with 29 bases between. The CDR3 has 18 residues. CDR3 sequence reads: CASTRQFGVRGQGTEAFF. The DNA for the CDR3 is TGCGCCAGCACCCGACAGTTTGGGGTCCGGGGCCAAGGGACTGAAGCTTTCTTT.

The genes are TRBV11-3 and TRBJ2-2; D not certain. The germline CDR1 and CDR2 sequences are SGHNT and YENEEA. V was shortened by 3 bases and J by 1 base, with 6 bases between the two germline ends. The CDR3 spans 14 residues. In DNA form, the CDR3 reads TGTGCCAGCAGCTTCGAGTGGAACACCGGGGAGCTGTTTTTT. Encoded protein: CASSFEWNTGELFF.

CDR3 sequence reads: CASSPRTSEQTQYF. The CDR3 DNA sequence: TGTGCCAGCAGCCCAAGGACTAGCGAGCAGACCCAGTACTTC. The rearrangement uses TRBV7-9 and TRBJ2-5, with 9 positions matching TRBD2. J gave up 6 bases and V 5 bases, and 7 bases lay outside the gene matches. The CDR3 is 14 residues long. The germline V gene has CDR1 SEHNR and CDR2 FQNEAQ (reference sequence). Combining the CDR3 with reference TRBV7-9 and TRBJ2-5 gives the whole variable domain DTGVSQNPRHKITKRGQNVTFRCDPISEHNRLYWYRQTLGQGPEFLTYFQNEAQLEKSRLLSDRFSAERPKGSFSTLEIQRTEQGDSAMYLCASSPRTSEQTQYFGPGTRLLVL.

The chain employs TRBV11-3 and TRBJ1-2, with TRBD1 matching 8 bases. The CDR3 is 16 residues long. J was trimmed by 5 bases and V by 0 bases; bases with no gene match: 8. Germline lookup yields CDR1 SGHNT and CDR2 YENEEA. CDR3 region: CASSLEGRRGRYGYTF. The DNA for the CDR3 is TGTGCCAGCAGCTTAGAGGGGCGCAGGGGGCGTTATGGCTACACCTTC.